This TCR beta chain was captured by sequencing in a study of cytomegalovirus exposure and HLA in healthy donors (dated by TCRdb to the late 2010s). Notes on the research overall: According to an earlier analysis of a few hundred of the donors, about 170 million T cells yielded 117 million unique TCR beta sequences and about 280 Gb of sequence data. An earlier analysis of nearly 600 of the donors applied high-throughput TCR beta sequencing to assess whether each TCR beta V gene segment acted as functional or pseudogenic. HLA typing included class I and class II loci at four-digit resolution. In a later analysis, previously published TCR beta repertoires from several hundred donors were re-analyzed and high-resolution HLA genotyping was added so that TCR occurrence patterns could be studied. High-throughput TCR immunosequencing, statistical association of individual TCRs with disease status, and machine learning were combined to predict cytomegalovirus infection status. Approximately 310 gigabases of sequencing data and tens of millions of unique TCR sequences were included in an early release covering roughly 600 HLA-typed donors. The genetic ancestry cluster associated with self-reported Caucasian donors included about four fifths of the roughly 380 genotyped donors. Typing coverage varied by locus: roughly 620-630 donors for A, B, C, DRB1 and DQB1; approximately 500 for DQA1; about 590 for DPA1; roughly 450 for DPB1. The T cell repertoires of several hundred subjects were profiled by immunosequencing and related to cytomegalovirus serostatus. In the later analysis, no new phenotypic data were used to find candidate immune exposures; instead, reliance was placed on TCR beta sequences and their occurrence across donors. A later genetic analysis used genome-wide SNP genotypes for about three fifths of the 666 donors, treating that subset as a discovery cohort. Donor age, sex, ethnicity and CMV serostatus were collected together with the repertoire data. Roughly 5 DR-DQ haplotypes were treated as single units for association and clustering because of strong linkage in the cohort. Every repertoire in the discovery cohort had been generated on one and the same sequencing platform. Across 300 to 400 genotyped donors of the cohort, an average of about 250,000 unique TCR beta nucleotide sequences per donor were sequenced, and roughly 17% of those sequences were non-productive. A separate validation cohort of some 130 different subjects was used in addition to the roughly 720-subject first cohort. The study was designed to test whether signatures of past pathogen exposure could be identified by cataloging public T cell receptors. General findings and caveats noted by the study authors: The only immune exposure information available for the cohort was CMV serostatus. In both the original and validation cohorts, the classifier was reported to diagnose cytomegalovirus status with high specificity and sensitivity. The study listed over 150 TCR beta chains as associated with cytomegalovirus. V-gene and J-gene trimming of TCR beta chains was associated with a missense DCLRE1C variant in a later genetic analysis, and the association was replicated in an independent cohort. A further reported finding was that TCR beta sequences accurately predicted the HLA-A and HLA-B alleles for most subjects in the first cohort. Several of the top co-occurrence clusters appeared to be linked to parvovirus B19, influenza, CMV and Epstein-Barr virus, according to a later analysis. Roughly uniform sequencing depth across donors was assumed in presence/absence analyses, although this assumption may not hold. In this cohort, only TCR beta chains were sequenced, and detectable features were limited by the absence of alpha or paired-chain data. In vitro tests confirmed that a few of the cytomegalovirus-associated TCR beta chains recognize cytomegalovirus antigens. According to a later analysis, TCR association rates differed among HLA loci, with DRB1 alleles showing the most associated TCRs and HLA-C alleles showing the fewest. Assigning TCR associations to individual alleles was difficult when HLA alleles, especially DR and DQ, strongly co-occurred. The authors suggested that the approach could potentially be generalized to other disease states and immunological phenotypes. Broadly in line with IMGT annotations, most TCR beta V segments showed up in productive rearrangements about 87% or about 30% of the time in an earlier analysis of roughly 590 of the donors. In a later analysis, most CMV-associated TCR beta chains were found to appear HLA-restricted, with HLA associations seemingly driven largely by CMV exposure. In a later analysis, HLA-associated TCR beta chains were found to be more clonally expanded and to have lower generation probabilities than equally common non-associated chains. Correlated functional status among segregating V segments might be attributable to linkage disequilibrium, but an unknown experimental factor could not be ruled out. Because counts were too low, about 17 rarely observed V segments, including chromosome 9 orphons, were excluded from the earlier analysis of several hundred of the donors. A later analysis associated about 16,000 TCR beta sequences with specific HLA alleles at a false discovery rate of 0.05. Because some donors lacked HLA typing at each locus, the association tests relied only on the typed subset. Most TCR sequences were seen in very few donors, while some public TCRs were found in many individuals. A cluster of highly shared sequence variants was judged likely to be a technical artifact of the sequencing pipeline. In a later genetic analysis, fewer N-insertions in productive TCRs were reported among donors in an Asian-associated ancestry cluster than the roughly 700-donor mean.

As regards this clone: Its antigen is currently not known. The record has no base qualities; no much larger clone is one base away.

In total, 600 or so healthy bone marrow donors made up the cohort. All cohort members were sampled while nominally healthy, although unrecorded immune exposures were likely present. The donor was CMV seropositive and belonged to the group of 250 to 300 seropositive cohort members. A peripheral blood sample was collected from each donor, and TCR beta sequencing was performed on peripheral blood mononuclear cells. The Qiagen DNeasy Blood Extraction Kit was used to extract genomic DNA from the blood cell samples. Library preparation was by the immunoSEQ multiplex PCR assay. For the multiplex PCR, a mixture combining 60 forward primers for TCR Vbeta segments and 13 reverse primers for TCR Jbeta segments was used. A multiplex PCR assay on genomic DNA amplified the CDR3 region of rearranged TCR beta genes. The amplified TCR beta libraries were sequenced on the Illumina HiSeq System as 87-base-pair reads. In the original analysis: In a later analysis, 80 million or so unique TCR beta chains were counted across the approximately 640 repertoires, and roughly 11 million of these chains were shared by at least two donors. A nearest-neighbor algorithm error-corrected the raw reads and collapsed the reads into unique sequences, merging closely related sequences to remove PCR and sequencing errors. Alignment of CDR3 sequences to IMGT reference sequences was used to assign V, D and J gene segments. For a sequence to be retained, a match of at least six nucleotides to both a V gene segment and a J gene segment was required. A rearrangement was called productive if the CDR3 had no stop codons and remained in frame with V and J, and every other rearrangement was called non-productive. CDR3 was defined according to IMGT convention as the region running from the second conserved V-encoded cysteine to the conserved J-encoded phenylalanine. The earlier analysis of about 500 of the donors excluded sequences that lacked an unambiguous match to a single V gene segment. In an earlier analysis of approximately 500 of the donors, a V segment was called functional when productive rearrangements were above 56.7%, and segregating when the standard deviation between donors exceeded 5%. A statistical classification framework was developed to diagnose cytomegalovirus status using the catalog of TCR beta chain sequences. In a later analysis, V and J genes were assigned by comparing TCR nucleotide sequences against IMGT/GENE-DB human TR gene sequences. A later analysis assigned CDR3 sequences and most-parsimonious VDJ recombination scenarios with the TCRdist pipeline. In a later analysis, each TCR beta chain was defined by its CDR3 amino acid sequence together with its V-gene family, and reads lacking a unique V-gene family were excluded. A later analysis removed 550 to 650 highly shared, low-generation-probability nucleotide sequences to deal with suspected cross-contamination and a sequencing artifact. For each public chain, a later analysis derived a clonal expansion index from normalized ranks of inferred template counts within each repertoire. In a later analysis, generation probabilities were computed with a VDJ recombination model fitted to out-of-frame rearrangements, and the resulting probabilities were checked against IGoR. In a later analysis, TCR-TCR, TCR-HLA and TCR-CMV co-occurrence was scored with hypergeometric tests, and a repertoire-size bias correction was applied to TCR pairs. In a later analysis, false discovery rates were estimated by permuting HLA or CMV assignments 20 times. In a later analysis, co-occurring TCRs were grouped using DBSCAN, and TCRdist sequence similarity was added for clustering within HLA-allele-positive subsets. Repertoires with fewer than 30,000 or more than 120,000 public chains, plus five repertoires with anomalous nucleotide sharing, were excluded from co-occurrence clustering. As stored in TCRdb, this immuneACCESS dataset retains in-frame rearrangements with V and J assigned. A fraction of the clones does not appear; measured against another copy, unresolved V genes explain less than half of the discrepancy, and the remainder lacks a known reason. The V and J calls and the clone size are those of that table, but D and trimming were determined from the DNA. The sample data list 95,000 to 110,000 clones, and around 76% of these were observed just once. The ten largest clones add up to roughly 2.7% of the sample.

The sequence was collected from a young man in good health and CMV-seropositive. Sequenced: PBMCs.

The nucleotide sequence is given as TGTGCCAGCTCAGGGGCGGAGAACACCGGGGAGCTGTTTTTT. This encodes CASSGAENTGELFF. The sequence links TRBV6-6 to TRBJ2-2; D gene: possibly TRBD1, on 6 matching bases. CDR1 is given as MNHNY and CDR2 as SVGAGI, both from the germline V gene (reference sequence). CDR3 length: 14 amino acids, cysteine to phenylalanine. Only CDR3 DNA remains: 42 bases, in frame from the first base. V gives up 8 bases and J gives up 1 base, and the segment between their germline ends measures 11 bases.